This paragraph covers one T cell receptor beta chain sequence. Repertoires were generated with immunoSEQ multiplex PCR, while TCRdb's copy carries only in-frame clones and drops some. Of 85,000 to 100,000 clones listed, 85% to 95% are singletons. The sample belongs to a study of T cell changes during pregnancy in multiple sclerosis. The CDR3 runs 14 residues. The germline V gene has CDR1 SGHVS and CDR2 FQNEAQ. Losses at the gene ends were 5 bases for V and 4 bases for J; bases not matched to a gene: 5. This receptor was taken from a female donor with multiple sclerosis, enrolled in a pregnancy study. This specimen was peripheral blood, taken in the first trimester of pregnancy. The chain recombines TRBV7-8 with TRBJ1-5; 7 nucleotides line up with TRBD1. The CDR3 DNA follows: TGTGCCAGCAGCGGAGGACAGGCTAATCAGCCCCAGCATTTT. Translation: CASSGGQANQPQHF.